One and the same sample provided the 30 T cell receptor beta chains below, sequenced in a study of CD8 T cells in ankylosing spondylitis. These receptors have no identified antigens. Notes on the study in general: Characteristic of ankylosing spondylitis blood, it appeared, was a TCR beta motif comprising eight highly homologous variants.

TCRdb redid the calling of the 5' RACE reads with MiXCR, one entry per CDR3 protein. The table has a few hundred thousand distinct CDR3 sequences, 8% seen once. Source material: blood, either unsorted or a sorted T cell fraction (not recorded which). The receptors were sampled from a male donor with ankylosing spondylitis.

This clonotype was detected ten times or more. As DNA, the CDR3 is TGTGCCAGCAGCCAGGAGGGAGGAAGGGCTGGCACTGAAGCTTTCTTT. Its translation is CASSQEGGRAGTEAFF. The V gene is TRBV3-1, the J gene TRBJ1-1, with D unclear. Trimming shortened V by 3 bases and J by 4 bases, and 18 bases separated the two germline ends. The germline V gene encodes CDR1 LGHDT and CDR2 YNNKEL (reference sequence). The CDR3 consists of 16 residues. The full variable domain, in which reference TRBV3-1 and TRBJ1-1 provide the parts outside the CDR3, is DTAVSQTPKYLVTQMGNDKSIKCEQNLGHDTMYWYKQDSKKFLKIMFSYNNKELIINETVPNRFSPKSPDKAHLNLHINSLELGDSAVYFCASSQEGGRAGTEAFFGQGTRLTVV.

This clonotype was recorded at least ten times. The V gene is TRBV20-1, the J gene TRBJ2-7; D unresolved. V shed 1 base and J shed 6 bases, with 7 bases lying between them. In germline, CDR1 is DFQATT, CDR2 SNEGSKA (reference sequence). CDR3 length: 11 amino acids. CDR3: CSARAGFEQYF. The DNA of the CDR3 is TGCAGTGCTAGAGCCGGGTTCGAGCAGTACTTC.

The chain carries TRBV7-3 and TRBJ2-2, with a possible D match to TRBD2 (6 bases). Trimming left V 1 base short and J 4 bases short, with 7 bases between. The CDR3 is made up of 14 amino acids. The germline V gene encodes CDR1 SGHTA and CDR2 FQGTGA. In nucleotides, the CDR3 is TGTGCCAGCAGCTTAATTAGCGGCACCGGGGAGCTGTTTTTT. The encoded protein is CASSLISGTGELFF.

In its sample, this clonotype was seen many times. The gene calls are TRBV12-3 or TRBV12-4 and TRBJ2-3; D may be TRBD1 (7 bases). The CDR3 length is 15 residues. Trimming took off 7 bases at V and 2 bases at J, with 16 bases between the two ends. The CDR3 reads CASILRDSDTDTQYF. The CDR3 DNA reads TGTGCCAGCATCCTGCGGGACAGCGACACAGATACGCAGTATTTT.

This clonotype was seen only a few times. V usage is TRBV5-1 and J usage is TRBJ2-4, with TRBD1 identical over 8 bases. The CDR3 is 16 amino acids. CDR1 and CDR2 from the germline V gene are SGHRS and YFSETQ. V lost 3 bases, J lost 7 bases, and 12 bases stayed unmatched. The chain's CDR3 is CASSSRTGSQGNIQYF. Here the CDR3 DNA reads TGCGCCAGCAGCTCCCGGACAGGGTCACAGGGGAACATTCAGTACTTC.

This clonotype was recorded a few times. The chain has TRBV4-1 and TRBJ2-5; D perhaps matches TRBD2 (5 bases). Germline V gene sequence: CDR1 MGHRA, CDR2 YSYEKL. The CDR3 is 15 residues long. Trimming removed 4 bases at V and 2 bases at J, with 14 bases between. The CDR3: CASSRGSAVQETQYF. Written as DNA, the CDR3 is TGCGCCAGCAGCCGTGGTAGCGCTGTGCAAGAGACCCAGTACTTC.

This clonotype was found a few times. V usage is TRBV7-6 and J usage is TRBJ2-1, with D possibly matching TRBD2 (5 bases). Germline CDR1 is SGHVS and CDR2 is FNYEAQ. This CDR3 has 13 amino acids. With 1 base removed from V and 10 bases from J, the gap between germline ends came to 11 bases. In DNA, the CDR3 is TGTGCCAGCAGCTTAGAAGGTAGCGTCGAGCAGTTCTTC. Residues: CASSLEGSVEQFF.

The rearrangement uses TRBV5-1 and TRBJ2-7, with 7 positions matching TRBD1. This CDR3 is built from 14 residues. Germline V CDR1 and CDR2: SGHRS, YFSETQ. V lost 4 bases to trimming and J lost 2 bases; unmatched junction nucleotides: 6. CDR3 in amino acids: CASSEPTGAYEQYF. The CDR3 DNA follows: TGCGCCAGCAGCGAACCTACAGGGGCCTACGAGCAGTACTTC.

This clonotype occurred a few times. V and J are TRBV9 and TRBJ2-1; 7 bases match TRBD2. With 4 bases clipped from V and 1 base from J, the junction kept 8 bases outside the gene matches. There are 16 residues in the CDR3. CDR1 and CDR2 (germline): SGDLS, YYNGEE. Here the CDR3 reads CASSPNPGGSYNEQFF. The CDR3 coding sequence is TGTGCCAGCAGCCCTAACCCCGGGGGGTCCTACAATGAGCAGTTCTTC.

The table lists this clonotype with many counts. This sequence joins TRBV4-1 and TRBJ2-7, with D hard to call. CDR3 length: 12 amino acids. Germline lookup yields CDR1 MGHRA and CDR2 YSYEKL. Trimming took off 1 base at V and 7 bases at J, with 8 bases between the two ends. The CDR3 nucleotides are TGCGCCAGCAGCCAAGGTCCATTAGAGCAGTACTTC. Protein: CASSQGPLEQYF.

This clonotype appeared a few times. The chain joins TRBV7-3 to TRBJ2-5, with D possibly matching TRBD1 (7 bases). The V gene's germline CDR1 is SGHTA and CDR2 FQGTGA. Trimming took off 5 bases at V and 4 bases at J, with 17 bases between the two ends. CDR3 length: 15 amino acids. CDR3 in amino acids: CASSKGGQTVETQYF. CDR3 coding DNA: TGTGCCAGCAGCAAGGGGGGACAGACGGTAGAGACCCAGTACTTC.

In this sample, this clonotype turned up many times. The J gene is TRBJ2-1, the V gene TRBV29-1, with D possibly being TRBD1 (6 bases). The CDR3 runs 13 residues. V was shortened by 8 bases and J by 5 bases, with 16 bases between the two germline ends. Germline CDR1 reads SQVTM; CDR2 reads ANQGSEA. The CDR3 here is CSSQQGLNNEQFF. The CDR3 DNA follows: TGCAGCTCGCAGCAGGGGCTTAACAATGAGCAGTTCTTC.

The rearrangement links TRBV7-9 to TRBJ2-3, with 11 bases lining up with TRBD2. Germline trimming cut 8 bases from V and 2 bases from J; bases unmatched to any gene: 3. The CDR3 length is 14 residues. Germline CDR1 SEHNR, CDR2 FQNEAQ (reference sequence). The DNA for the CDR3 is TGTGCCAGCGTGACTAGCGGGAACACAGATACGCAGTATTTT. It codes for CASVTSGNTDTQYF.

This chain links TRBV19 with TRBJ1-5, with TRBD1 matching over 7 bases. CDR1 LNHDA and CDR2 SQIVND come from the germline V gene (reference sequence). The CDR3 is 16 residues long. V lost 6 bases, J lost 10 bases, and 18 bases stayed unmatched. This CDR3 reads CASRVGLGQESGPQHF. In DNA form, the CDR3 reads TGTGCCAGTAGAGTAGGACTCGGACAGGAATCAGGCCCCCAGCATTTT.

The chain employs TRBV3-1 and TRBJ2-1; no clear D gene. CDR1 is LGHDT, CDR2 YNNKEL, per germline (reference sequence). The CDR3 is 16 residues long. Deletions cut 0 bases from V and 0 bases from J, with 9 bases between. In DNA form, the CDR3 reads TGTGCCAGCAGCCAAGAGTTCCTCGACTCCTACAATGAGCAGTTCTTC. Translating gives CASSQEFLDSYNEQFF.

This clonotype was found a few times. The rearrangement links TRBV9 to TRBJ1-3, with TRBD1 matching over 11 bases. V was clipped by 3 bases and J by 8 bases; unmatched bases: 7. Germline V gene data show CDR1 as SGDLS and CDR2 as YYNGEE. CDR3 length equals 15 residues. CDR3 region: CASSGSGTGGDTIYF. CDR3 coding DNA: TGTGCCAGCAGCGGATCCGGGACAGGGGGGGACACCATATATTTT.

This clonotype was recorded at least ten times. V and J are TRBV6-2 or TRBV6-3 and TRBJ2-2; tentatively, D is TRBD1 (6 bases). The CDR3 covers 15 residues. Germline CDR1 and CDR2: MNHEY and SVGEGT. V lost 6 bases and J 4 bases, leaving 15 bases between the germline ends. Written as DNA, the CDR3 is TGTGCCAGCAGATACCACAGGGCGCGCACCGGGGAGCTGTTTTTT. It codes for CASRYHRARTGELFF.

This chain connects TRBV7-8 to TRBJ2-1; 8 bases are shared with TRBD2. CDR3 length equals 15 residues. Trimming removed 5 bases from V and 6 bases from J; junction bases left unmatched: 9. Germline CDR1 reads SGHVS; CDR2 reads FQNEAQ. The CDR3 nucleotides read TGTGCCAGCAGCCCGAGCGGGAGTACTGTCAATGAGCAGTTCTTC. It specifies CASSPSGSTVNEQFF.

The V gene is TRBV29-1, the J gene TRBJ1-2, with 7 positions matching TRBD1. The germline V gene has CDR1 SQVTM and CDR2 ANQGSEA. CDR3 length: 14 residues. Trimming at V came to 6 bases and at J to 8 bases, leaving 15 bases not matched to a gene. The CDR3 is CSVRPRGGVKGYTF. CDR3 coding DNA: TGCAGCGTCCGACCCCGAGGGGGCGTGAAGGGCTACACCTTC.

This clonotype has more than one count but fewer than ten. The chain employs TRBV27 and TRBJ2-3; 8 positions match TRBD2. This CDR3 spans 15 amino acids. Looked up from germline, CDR1 is MNHEY and CDR2 is SMNVEV (reference sequence). V lost 6 bases and J lost 1; bases outside the gene matches: 6. The CDR3: CASSGLATRTDTQYF. CDR3 in DNA: TGTGCCAGCAGCGGACTAGCCACTCGCACAGATACGCAGTATTTT.

The chain has TRBV12-3 or TRBV12-4 and TRBJ2-1; a possible D gene is TRBD2 (5 bases). CDR3 length equals 16 residues. Trimming shortened V by 3 bases and J by 3 bases, and 15 bases separated the two germline ends. The DNA for the CDR3 is TGTGCCAGCAGTTTTTTGGGCGGGTTGGGCTACAATGAGCAGTTCTTC. Translated, it gives CASSFLGGLGYNEQFF.

The gene calls are TRBV4-3 and TRBJ2-7; D might be TRBD1 (5 bases). V lost 0 bases, J lost 0 bases, and 6 bases lay in between. This CDR3 is built from 14 residues. Germline-derived CDR1 and CDR2 are LGHNA and YSLEER. The CDR3 sequence: CASSQDRVSYEQYF. The CDR3 DNA follows: TGCGCCAGCAGCCAAGACAGGGTCTCCTACGAGCAGTACTTC.

J is TRBJ1-2 and V is TRBV29-1; a possible D gene is TRBD1 (6 bases). The V and J ends lost 7 bases and 1 base respectively, with 13 bases between them. CDR3 size: 13 residues. Looked up from germline, CDR1 is SQVTM and CDR2 is ANQGSEA. In DNA form, the CDR3 reads TGCAGCGCCGAGACAGGCGATAACTATGGCTACACCTTC. Its protein is CSAETGDNYGYTF.

This chain links TRBV20-1 with TRBJ2-1; D is unresolved. CDR1 is DFQATT and CDR2 is SNEGSKA in the germline V gene (reference sequence). The CDR3 runs 14 residues. The V and J ends lost 3 bases and 1 base respectively, with 10 bases between them. The CDR3 DNA is TGCAGTGCTAGGGCCGAGAGATCCTACAATGAGCAGTTCTTC. It yields the protein CSARAERSYNEQFF.

This chain connects TRBV12-3 or TRBV12-4 to TRBJ1-4; D remains unclear. This CDR3 region has 14 residues. Trimming left V 4 bases short and J 8 bases short, with 14 bases between. CDR3 DNA sequence: TGTGCCAGCAGTTCCTCGGTCCTGTGGGAAAAACTGTTTTTT. Its translation is CASSSSVLWEKLFF.

This clonotype was detected only a few times. The chain links TRBV18 to TRBJ1-2, with TRBD1 as a possible D gene (5 bases). CDR3 size: 15 residues. The V end lost 3 bases, the J end lost 1 base, and 12 bases lay between the germline ends. Germline CDR1 is KGHSH and CDR2 is LQKENI. CDR3 nucleotide sequence: TGTGCCAGCTCACCGCAAGGGGCGTTTAACTATGGCTACACCTTC. Its protein is CASSPQGAFNYGYTF.

The CDR3 sequence is CASSITGDSDSEQYF. In DNA, the CDR3 is TGTGCCAGTAGTATAACCGGAGACTCGGACTCCGAGCAGTACTTC. The gene calls are TRBV19 and TRBJ2-7; D is possibly TRBD2 (5 bases). With 2 bases removed from V and 6 bases from J, the gap between germline ends came to 17 bases. The CDR3 spans 15 residues. The germline V gene has CDR1 LNHDA and CDR2 SQIVND (reference sequence).

The gene calls are TRBV6-1 and TRBJ2-3; 8 nucleotides match TRBD2. The CDR3 covers 17 residues. Germline assignment: CDR1 MNHNS and CDR2 SASEGT. The V gene end was trimmed by 6 bases and the J gene end by 6 bases; junction bases not matched to a gene: 17. The CDR3 bases are TGTGCCAGCAGAAGGGAGCGGGAGAGGAGGGCCAAGGATACGCAGTATTTT. Protein: CASRRERERRAKDTQYF.

This clonotype was seen many times. The chain employs TRBV2 and TRBJ2-5; no firm D call. The CDR3 has 15 residues. With 5 bases removed from V and 1 base from J, the gap between germline ends came to 14 bases. From germline, CDR1 is SNHLY and CDR2 FYNNEI. This CDR3 reads CASSLSTGPQETQYF. CDR3 DNA: TGTGCCAGCAGTCTCTCAACCGGACCCCAAGAGACCCAGTACTTC.

The chain employs TRBV7-8 and TRBJ2-7, with 8 positions matching TRBD1. Unmatched junction bases numbered 11, after V lost 8 bases and J lost 5 bases. The CDR3 consists of 14 residues. Germline CDR1 and CDR2: SGHVS and FQNEAQ. The CDR3 protein is CASRSTGAMDEQYF. The DNA for the CDR3 is TGTGCCAGCCGCTCGACAGGGGCTATGGACGAGCAGTACTTC.